This is a list of T cell receptor beta chains from one sample in a study of molecular identifiers for immune sequencing clone quantification. MiXCR was run by TCRdb on the PCR reads, yielding one entry per CDR3 protein. This table holds fewer than 350,000 distinct CDR3 sequences, roughly 24% found once. The specimen sequenced was naive CD8+ T cells from blood, with Jurkat cell RNA spiked in. The receptors shown here come from a human donor in good health. Some libraries in this study had Jurkat cell RNA spiked in. CDR3s include the opening cysteine and the closing phenylalanine or tryptophan. The order of the fields is D gene, V gene, clone size, J gene, CDR3 DNA, CDR3 protein. The D gene is left open where the match is weak. Clone size is given for some rows only: seen once, a few or many times, or a class if the clone is expanded.

TRBD2	TRBV7-9	-	TRBJ2-3	TGTGCCAGCAGCCCCCGGACTAGCGAGTATAATACGCAGTATTTT	CASSPRTSEYNTQYF
TRBD1	TRBV11-2	few	TRBJ2-5	TGTGCCAGCAGCTTAGATAGGGTCTGGGACAGCGAACCAGAGACCCAGTACTTC	CASSLDRVWDSEPETQYF
-	TRBV6-6	many	TRBJ2-3	TGTGCCAGCAGTATCTTGGCGGGATATGTAGATACGCAGTATTTT	CASSILAGYVDTQYF
TRBD1	TRBV7-6	many	TRBJ2-4	TGTGCCAGCAGCATCTTTGGGGACAGACTAGCCAAAAACATTCAGTACTTC	CASSIFGDRLAKNIQYF
TRBD1	TRBV4-1	many	TRBJ2-7	TGCGCCAGCAGCCAAAGGACAGGGGGGGCCTACGAGCAGTACTTC	CASSQRTGGAYEQYF
-	TRBV27	few	TRBJ1-4	TGTGCCTGCAGTCCCAACCCATACACTGCAACTAATGAAAAACTGTTTTTT	CACSPNPYTATNEKLFF
TRBD1	TRBV2	few	TRBJ1-4	TGTGCCAGCAGGGACAGGACTTCTAATGAAAAACTGTTTTTT	CASRDRTSNEKLFF
-	TRBV9	few	TRBJ1-3	TGTGCCAGCAGCGGGACAGACTCTGGAAACACCATATATTTT	CASSGTDSGNTIYF
-	TRBV4-3	-	TRBJ2-7	TGCGCCAGCAGCCAAGAATCGGGGTTTAACTACGAGCAGTACTTC	CASSQESGFNYEQYF
-	TRBV29-1	many	TRBJ2-5	TGCAGCGTTTATTCAGAGACCCAGTACTTC	CSVYSETQYF